In this sample, the clone carrying this T cell receptor beta chain turned up a few times. What it binds is unknown. The data belong to a study of response to subunit inactivated influenza vaccine. TCRdb called the RT-PCR reads again in MiXCR, with one record for every CDR3 protein. The repertoire includes a few hundred thousand distinct CDR3 sequences, roughly 7.9% of them detected once, and approximately 14% sits in the top ten. Germline lookup yields CDR1 ENHRY and CDR2 SYGVKD. The CDR3 sequence is 15 residues long. V lost 8 bases, J lost 6 bases, and 14 bases stayed unmatched. Study-wide results and limits: The authors suggested that every seasonal influenza vaccination recruits few new T cells.

This TCR was recovered from a man aged 50-75 years who received an inactivated influenza vaccine. The material sequenced was PBMCs from blood, taken around 2 years after vaccination. The chain uses TRBV10-3 and TRBJ2-3, with 7 bases aligning to TRBD2. DNA of the CDR3: TGTGCCATCGGGGAGGGTCCAAGGATTGGGGATACGCAGTATTTT. Translation: CAIGEGPRIGDTQYF.